This T cell receptor (beta chain) originates from a study of graft-versus-host responses after intestinal transplantation. Study-level background: Recipients received multivisceral, liver-intestinal, or isolated intestinal transplants. Induction with anti-thymocyte globulin, then tacrolimus and steroids for 2 to 3 years, was given to all recipients. Regarding the study as a whole: GvH clones surfaced in recipient marrow, some emerging earlier in ileum or blood.

The CDR3 is 15 residues long. Unmatched junction bases numbered 4, after V lost 2 bases and J lost 3 bases. Per the germline V gene, CDR1 is SGHTA and CDR2 is FQGNSA. Libraries were prepared by immunoSEQ multiplex PCR; TCRdb keeps only in-frame clonotypes and omits some of them. The table has around 110,000 clones, roughly 92% seen once; the top ten hold 0.2% to 0.25%. A word on this clone: Its antigen is currently unknown.

The J gene is TRBJ2-3, the V gene TRBV7-2; 8 nucleotides agree with TRBD2. Specimen: unstimulated CD4+ T cells sorted from spleen or lymph node cells, collected before transplant. The source of this sequence is a human donor who was the organ donor for an intestinal transplant. The CDR3 coding sequence is TGTGCCAGCAGCTTATCCGGGAGGGGGACAGATACGCAGTATTTT. Protein product: CASSLSGRGTDTQYF.